These 24 T cell receptor beta chains originate from one sample sequenced in a study of blood T cell repertoires in COVID-19. Sequencing used immunoSEQ multiplex PCR; TCRdb keeps in-frame clones, though not all of them. Of 110,000 or so clones listed, roughly 80% were seen once; the top ten hold about 1.6%. The source material was peripheral blood. The receptors stem from a man over 45 with acute or convalescent COVID-19.

The rearrangement uses TRBV12-3 or TRBV12-4 and TRBJ2-7; 7 positions match TRBD1. The CDR3 totals 13 residues. J gave up 2 bases and V 6 bases, and 4 bases lay outside the gene matches. CDR3: CASRVTGAYEQYF. CDR3 coding DNA: TGTGCCAGCAGGGTTACAGGGGCCTACGAGCAGTACTTC.

The CDR3 bases are TGTGCCAGCAGTGGGACAGAAGCGATCACCGGGGAGCTGTTTTTT. It translates to CASSGTEAITGELFF. The J gene is TRBJ2-2, the V gene TRBV2, with a weak D call TRBD1 (6 bases). The CDR3 consists of 15 residues. Germline-derived CDR1 and CDR2 are SNHLY and FYNNEI. The V end lost 4 bases, the J end lost 4 bases, and 13 bases lay between the germline ends.

V gene TRBV5-4 combines with J gene TRBJ1-1; tentative D call: TRBD1 (5 bases). This CDR3 is 16 amino acids long. Deletions cut 4 bases from V and 2 bases from J, with 18 bases between. Germline loops: CDR1 SGHNT, CDR2 YYREEE (reference sequence). The CDR3 loop is CASSPTSTVTNTEAFF. The CDR3 DNA is TGTGCCAGCAGCCCCACCTCGACAGTTACAAACACTGAAGCTTTCTTT.

This clone was seen more than once but under ten times. V and J are TRBV30 and TRBJ1-6; D is perhaps TRBD1 (5 bases). V lost 5 bases and J lost 11, with 19 bases in between. Germline V CDR1 and CDR2: GTSNPN, SVGIG (reference sequence). The CDR3 sequence is 14 residues long. The CDR3 DNA is TGTGCCTGGGGAGTCACCATGGGGCAGCCACCCCTCCACTTT. This gives the protein CAWGVTMGQPPLHF.

The chain couples TRBV6-1 to TRBJ1-6, with D tentatively TRBD1 (6 bases). The V end lost 4 bases, the J end lost 0 bases, and 10 bases lay between the germline ends. Germline assignment: CDR1 MNHNS and CDR2 SASEGT. The CDR3 is 16 amino acids. CDR3 nucleotide sequence: TGTGCCAGCAGTGCCGAGGGGGTCTCCTATAATTCACCCCTCCACTTT. Translating gives CASSAEGVSYNSPLHF.

The V gene is TRBV6-5, the J gene TRBJ1-3; D is perhaps TRBD1 (6 bases). The CDR3 has 15 residues. Deletions cut 2 bases from V and 4 bases from J, with 12 bases between. The V gene's germline CDR1 is MNHEY and CDR2 SVGAGI. The CDR3 loop reads CASSYDQGLGNTIYF. The CDR3 nucleotides are TGTGCCAGCAGTTACGACCAGGGGCTAGGAAACACCATATATTTT.

In its sample, this clone was seen once. The V gene is TRBV24-1, the J gene TRBJ2-1; 8 bases are a match to TRBD1. This CDR3 region has 13 residues. The germline gives CDR1 KGHDR, CDR2 SFDVKD. V lost 9 bases, J lost 5 bases, and 5 bases stayed unmatched. The CDR3 loop reads CATQTGGNNEQFF. CDR3 sequence (DNA): TGTGCCACCCAAACAGGGGGAAACAATGAGCAGTTCTTC.

The chain carries TRBV19 and TRBJ1-5; maybe TRBD1 (5 bases). CDR3 length equals 14 residues. Trimming left V 7 bases short and J 3 bases short, with 13 bases between. Germline CDR1 and CDR2: LNHDA and SQIVND (reference sequence). This CDR3 reads CASMGPTVNQPQHF. CDR3 DNA: TGTGCCAGTATGGGGCCAACCGTCAATCAGCCCCAGCATTTT.

The chain combines TRBV4-1 with TRBJ2-3; TRBD1 agrees at 8 bases. The CDR3 is made up of 15 amino acids. The V gene end was trimmed by 3 bases and the J gene end by 6 bases; junction bases not matched to a gene: 8. CDR1 and CDR2 from the germline V gene are MGHRA and YSYEKL. CDR3 sequence reads: CASSHPATGADTQYF. The CDR3 DNA reads as TGCGCCAGCAGCCACCCCGCGACAGGGGCCGATACGCAGTATTTT.

V gene TRBV19 combines with J gene TRBJ1-5, with a possible D match to TRBD1 (6 bases). The CDR3 runs 14 residues. Trimming cost V 6 bases and J 7 bases, with 16 bases left between them. The germline gives CDR1 LNHDA, CDR2 SQIVND (reference sequence). Here the CDR3 reads CASSQGQGGQPQHF. In DNA, the CDR3 is TGTGCCAGTAGCCAGGGGCAGGGTGGACAGCCCCAGCATTTT.

In DNA, the CDR3 is TGTGCCACCAGCAGAGATTTGGCCAGGGAGAACACTGAAGCTTTCTTT. This codes for CATSRDLARENTEAFF. The gene calls are TRBV15 and TRBJ1-1; D possibly corresponds to TRBD1 (5 bases). Germline V gene sequence: CDR1 LNHNV, CDR2 YYDKDF (reference sequence). Trimming took 0 bases from V and 1 from J, leaving 12 bases between them. The CDR3 runs 16 residues.

In this sample, this clone turned up a few times. The chain links TRBV5-1 to TRBJ1-6; no clear D gene. The germline gives CDR1 SGHRS, CDR2 YFSETQ. The CDR3 covers 14 residues. V lost 0 bases, J lost 10 bases, and 11 bases lay in between. CDR3: CASSLGSGESPLHF. The CDR3 coding sequence is TGCGCCAGCAGCTTGGGTTCCGGTGAGTCACCCCTCCACTTT.

This clone appeared once. One end of the junction does not line up with germline, which may come from a read error. V gene TRBV7-3 combines with J gene TRBJ2-4, with D tentatively TRBD1 (6 bases). Germline assignment: CDR1 SGHTA and CDR2 FQGTGA. CDR3 length: 15 amino acids. This chain's CDR3 is CASSQNGRGGDIQYF. CDR3 bases: TGTGCCAGCAGCCAAAATGGCAGGGGTGGGGACATTCAGTATTTC.

The chain couples TRBV10-2 to TRBJ2-7; 9 bases line up with TRBD1. Germline V lookup: CDR1 WSHSY, CDR2 SAAADI. The CDR3 sequence is 16 residues long. Unmatched junction bases numbered 10, after V lost 5 bases and J lost 2 bases. CDR3 protein: CASSQLGTGTTYEQYV. The CDR3, as DNA: TGCGCCAGCAGTCAGTTAGGGACAGGGACTACCTACGAGCAGTACGTC.

This chain joins TRBV6-6 and TRBJ1-2; 7 bases agree with TRBD1. CDR1 and CDR2 from the germline V gene are MNHNY and SVGAGI (reference sequence). The CDR3 is 14 residues long. Trimming removed 4 bases from V and 4 bases from J; junction bases left unmatched: 6. CDR3 protein: CASSSPAGGYGYTF. The CDR3, as DNA: TGTGCCAGCAGTTCTCCGGCAGGGGGCTATGGCTACACCTTC.

This clone has just one count. The V call is TRBV7-3, the J call TRBJ2-2; 8 bases are shared with TRBD1. The CDR3 spans 15 residues. V lost 7 bases to trimming and J lost 0 bases; unmatched junction nucleotides: 4. Germline-derived CDR1 and CDR2 are SGHTA and FQGTGA. The CDR3 DNA follows: TGTGCCAGCACCCTGACAGGGGCGAACACCGGGGAGCTGTTTTTT. It translates to CASTLTGANTGELFF.

The sample holds a few counts of this clone. This chain uses TRBV5-1 with TRBJ1-1, with D perhaps matching TRBD1 (5 bases). Germline-derived CDR1 and CDR2 are SGHRS and YFSETQ. Between the trimmed V and J ends, which lost 3 bases and 0 bases, there was a span of 15 bases. CDR3 length: 16 residues. Here the CDR3 reads CASSSRQWGVNTEAFF. CDR3 nucleotides: TGCGCCAGCAGCTCCCGACAGTGGGGGGTGAACACTGAAGCTTTCTTT. The whole variable domain, remainder taken from reference TRBV5-1 and TRBJ1-1, is KAGVTQTPRYLIKTRGQQVTLSCSPISGHRSVSWYQQTPGQGLQFLFEYFSETQRNKGNFPGRFSGRQFSNSRSEMNVSTLELGDSALYLCASSSRQWGVNTEAFFGQGTRLTVV.

This clone was seen only once. Other DNA variants within this sample encode the same CDR3. V and J are TRBV5-6 and TRBJ1-2; 12 bases align to TRBD1. CDR1 and CDR2 from the germline V gene are SGHDT and YYEEEE. This CDR3 is 12 amino acids long. The junction had 1 base not matched to a gene; V was cut back by 7 bases and J by 6 bases. The CDR3 loop is CASGTGGDGYTF. CDR3 nucleotide sequence: TGTGCCAGCGGGACAGGGGGCGATGGCTACACCTTC.

This chain links TRBV5-1 with TRBJ1-5; no reliable D call. This CDR3 spans 13 amino acids. Germline V gene sequence: CDR1 SGHRS, CDR2 YFSETQ. Trimming pared 7 bases from V and 0 bases from J, leaving 8 bases between. The CDR3 loop reads CASARDSNQPQHF. CDR3 nucleotide sequence: TGCGCCAGCGCGCGGGATAGCAATCAGCCCCAGCATTTT.

The V call is TRBV19, the J call TRBJ1-3; 8 nucleotides match TRBD1. The CDR3 covers 14 residues. V was pared by 7 bases and J by 8 bases, with 10 bases of the junction left unmatched. Germline CDR1 and CDR2: LNHDA and SQIVND (reference sequence). CDR3 loop: CASKADRGSDTIYF. The CDR3 DNA follows: TGTGCCAGTAAAGCCGACAGGGGCTCGGACACCATATATTTT.

The chain employs TRBV14 and TRBJ2-5, with a weak D call TRBD2 (5 bases). Germline values: CDR1 SGHDN, CDR2 FVKESK. The germline V and J ends were trimmed by 5 bases and 3 bases, with 10 bases remaining between them. The CDR3 contains 13 residues. The CDR3, as DNA: TGTGCCAGCAGCGGAGGACTTGAAGAGACCCAGTACTTC. It codes for CASSGGLEETQYF.

This clone was found a few times. The chain uses TRBV6-5 and TRBJ1-4; no definite D call. V dropped 4 bases and J dropped 0 bases, with 6 bases sitting between them. Germline loops: CDR1 MNHEY, CDR2 SVGAGI. The CDR3 length is 14 residues. CDR3 sequence: CASSSVTTNEKLFF. DNA of the CDR3: TGTGCCAGCAGTTCAGTCACAACTAATGAAAAACTGTTTTTT.

The DNA for the CDR3 is TGCGCCAGCAGTGAACGAGGGAACACTGAAGCTTTCTTT. Translated, it gives CASSERGNTEAFF. V is TRBV10-1 and J is TRBJ1-1; D gene uncertain. The CDR3 runs 13 residues. CDR1 and CDR2 from the germline V gene are WNHNN and SYGVQD (reference sequence). Trimming removed 3 bases at V and 1 base at J, with 6 bases between.

The V and J genes are TRBV6-5 and TRBJ1-6; a weak D match, TRBD1 (5 bases). The CDR3 runs 14 residues. V dropped 6 bases and J dropped 15 bases, with 21 bases sitting between them. The germline gives CDR1 MNHEY, CDR2 SVGAGI. In nucleotides, the CDR3 is TGTGCCAGCAGCGTCGACAGCTATAACCCCCTCCTCCACTTT. Encoded protein: CASSVDSYNPLLHF.